This TCR beta chain was sequenced for a study of T cells in Graves' hyperthyroidism and ophthalmopathy. Study-level points and caveats: Within blood appeared most thyroid clonotypes that had expanded above 0.001.

Amplification targeted TCR beta CDR3 regions from RNA transcripts. The TCR CDR3 was amplified in a first-round RT-PCR using the HTBI primer set. TCRdb itself ran the multiplex PCR reads through MiXCR, one entry per CDR3 protein. Altogether 600,000 or so distinct CDR3 sequences are present, around 15% being singletons, with the ten largest covering around 4%. Ten or more counts support this clonotype. Its specificity is unknown. CDR3 size: 13 residues. Trimming stripped 4 bases from V and 3 bases from J, with 11 bases between. CDR1 and CDR2 from the germline V gene are DFQATT and SNEGSKA (reference sequence). Patients were excluded for uncontrolled infection, other autoimmune disease, pregnancy or lactation.

The receptor's source is a woman aged 25 to 39 with Graves' hyperthyroidism. This rearrangement joins TRBV20-1 to TRBJ2-3; D remains unclear. The sample was blood. CDR3 sequence (DNA): TGCAGTGCTATACAGCAGAGAACAGATACGCAGTATTTT. Protein: CSAIQQRTDTQYF.